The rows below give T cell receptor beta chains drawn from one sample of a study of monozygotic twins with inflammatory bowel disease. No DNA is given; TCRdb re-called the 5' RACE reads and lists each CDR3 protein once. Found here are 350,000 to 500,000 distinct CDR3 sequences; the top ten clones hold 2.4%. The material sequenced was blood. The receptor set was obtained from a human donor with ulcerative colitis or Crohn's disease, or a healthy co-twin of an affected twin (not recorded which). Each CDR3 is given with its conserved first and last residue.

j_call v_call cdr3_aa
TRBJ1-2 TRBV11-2 CASSLEWGRANYGYTF
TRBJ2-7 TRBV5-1 CASSFMDGYEQYF
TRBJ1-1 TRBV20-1 CSAPDTTKMNTEAFF
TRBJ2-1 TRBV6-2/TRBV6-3 CASRQPTGFYNEQFF
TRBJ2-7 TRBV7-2 CASSLQGYSNEQYF
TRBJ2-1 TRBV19 CASSELQGLNNEQFF
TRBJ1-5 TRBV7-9 CASSFVGGQSNQPQHF
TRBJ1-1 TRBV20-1 CSAREVGRDLNTEAFF
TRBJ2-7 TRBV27 CASSSGLAGLLYEQYF
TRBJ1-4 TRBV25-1 CASSVPGQLFF
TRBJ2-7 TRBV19 CASSAFGKEQYF
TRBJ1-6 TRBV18 CASSAHGGQLNSPLHF
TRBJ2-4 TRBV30 CAWSVRTAKNIQYF
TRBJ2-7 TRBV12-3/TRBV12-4 CASSLTSYEQYF
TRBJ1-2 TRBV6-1 CASRDWGTGGYYGYTF
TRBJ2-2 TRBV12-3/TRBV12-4 CASSPTVSTGELFF
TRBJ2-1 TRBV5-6 CASSLTDYEQFF
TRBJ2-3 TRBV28 CASSTATDTQYF
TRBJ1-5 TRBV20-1 CSGVGGPVNQPQHF
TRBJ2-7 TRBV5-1 CASSLDGPNYEQYF
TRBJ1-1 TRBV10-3 CAISEAGQGLNTEAFF
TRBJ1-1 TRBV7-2 CASSWMGGGTEAFF
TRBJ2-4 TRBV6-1 CASSPLLGAKNIQYF
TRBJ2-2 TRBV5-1 CASRDQGGTGELFF
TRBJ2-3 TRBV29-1 CSVGALERGATDTQYF
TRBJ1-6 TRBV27 CAGSRIQVPNSPLHF
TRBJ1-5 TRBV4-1 CASSQEVGDWGQPQHF
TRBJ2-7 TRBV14 CASSQGWASGAYEQYF
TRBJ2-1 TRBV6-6 CASFDRVLPNEQFF